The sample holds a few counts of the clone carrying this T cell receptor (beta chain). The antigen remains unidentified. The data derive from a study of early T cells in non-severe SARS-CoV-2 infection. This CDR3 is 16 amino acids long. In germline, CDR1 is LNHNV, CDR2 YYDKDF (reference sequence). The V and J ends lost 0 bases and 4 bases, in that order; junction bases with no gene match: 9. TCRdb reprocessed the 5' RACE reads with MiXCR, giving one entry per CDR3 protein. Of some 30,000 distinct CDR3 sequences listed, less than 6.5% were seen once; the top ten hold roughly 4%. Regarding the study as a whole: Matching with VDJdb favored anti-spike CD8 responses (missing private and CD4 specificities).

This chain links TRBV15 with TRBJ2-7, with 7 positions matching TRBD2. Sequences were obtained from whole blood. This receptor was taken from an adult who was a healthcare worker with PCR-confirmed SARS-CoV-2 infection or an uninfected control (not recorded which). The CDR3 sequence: CATSRDLGGSIYEQYF. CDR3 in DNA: TGTGCCACCAGCAGAGATCTAGGCGGGAGCATATACGAGCAGTACTTC.